A selection of T cell receptor beta chains follows, all from one sample in a study of blood T cells in healthy people across ages. TCRdb used MiXCR to reprocess the 5' RACE reads, holding one entry per CDR3 protein. The sample contains approximately 800,000 distinct CDR3 sequences, around 36% of which appear only once. Source material: blood. The receptors were gathered from a man in his late teens or twenties in good health. CDR3s include the opening cysteine and the closing phenylalanine or tryptophan. The order of the fields is V gene, clone size, D gene, J gene, CDR3 protein. A D gene is named only where the DNA matches it firmly. The size entry is marked missing in some rows and otherwise reads once, few, many or a size class.

>TRBV4-1|.|TRBD1|TRBJ2-2
CASSQATPPGQGAVGELFF
>TRBV6-2/TRBV6-3|.|.|TRBJ2-2
CASRPGFPGELFF
>TRBV4-1|.|.|TRBJ1-5
CASSQGGRVPNQPQHF
>TRBV12-3/TRBV12-4|many|.|TRBJ2-3
CASSFPSVVDTQYF
>TRBV28|few|.|TRBJ2-3
CASSPQGLGLSTDTQYF
>TRBV5-6|.|.|TRBJ2-1
CASSSGLYNEQFF
>TRBV6-5|many|.|TRBJ2-3
CASSYSGYTDTQYF
>TRBV7-9|.|.|TRBJ1-1
CASSFEVANTEAFF
>TRBV30|.|.|TRBJ2-6
CAWMFTGPYSGANVLTF
>TRBV12-3/TRBV12-4|.|.|TRBJ2-3
CASSIRGGADTQYF
>TRBV12-3/TRBV12-4|few|TRBD1|TRBJ1-5
CASSPGGGQDYSNQPQHF
>TRBV28|few|.|TRBJ1-1
CASSPVRGGGDYGAFF
>TRBV4-1|many|.|TRBJ1-4
CASSQDPGLTNEKLFF
>TRBV5-1|few|.|TRBJ1-2
CASSLGLGRSFGGYTF
>TRBV7-2|.|TRBD2|TRBJ2-3
CASSLLTSGVTSTDTQYF
>TRBV29-1|few|TRBD1|TRBJ1-2
CSDTGTGVFIGGYTF
>TRBV12-3/TRBV12-4|.|.|TRBJ2-5
CASSLVIGTGQETQYF
>TRBV20-1|.|.|TRBJ1-2
CSAREGRNELYGYTF
>TRBV10-3|.|.|TRBJ2-6
CAISESTGANVLTF
>TRBV6-2/TRBV6-3|once|TRBD1|TRBJ1-5
CASSRTGYQPQHF
>TRBV12-3/TRBV12-4|few|TRBD1|TRBJ1-2
CASSPPGTGGGYTF
>TRBV20-1|.|.|TRBJ1-1
CSASPNPEAFF
>TRBV7-8|few|.|.
CASTEDSSEQYF